These T cell receptor beta chains were read from a single sample in a study of T cell responses to AZD1222 COVID-19 vaccine. Profiled with immunoSEQ multiplex PCR; TCRdb holds only in-frame clones, not every one. This sample has roughly 150,000 clones; approximately 92% occur once, and the top ten carry about 6.7%. Here the sequenced sample was peripheral blood, taken 28 days after the second AZD1222 dose. Receptors were obtained from an adult who received the AZD1222 COVID-19 vaccine. CDR3s include the opening cysteine and the closing phenylalanine or tryptophan. D genes are given only for firm matches. Clone size, where shown, is once, few, many, or a class for clones that have expanded.

CDR3nt	CDR3aa	d_gene	abundance	j_gene	v_gene
TGTGCCAGCTCGCAGGCCCGGGACTTTCCTTACGAGCAGTACTTC	CASSQARDFPYEQYF	-	-	TRBJ2-7	TRBV18
TGTGCCAGCAGTGAGCGGGGGCTCTATGAGCAGTTCTTC	CASSERGLYEQFF	-	-	TRBJ2-1	TRBV6-1
TGTGCCAGTAGTAGCGAGTGGGGGTGGAGGAATGAGCAGTTCTTC	CASSSEWGWRNEQFF	-	-	TRBJ2-1	TRBV19
TGTGCCAGCAGCCAAGAGGGATCTAACTATGGCTACACCTTC	CASSQEGSNYGYTF	-	-	TRBJ1-2	TRBV7-2
TGTGCCAGCAGCTTTGGACAGGGTGGCTACGAGCAGTACTTC	CASSFGQGGYEQYF	TRBD1	-	TRBJ2-7	TRBV5-4
TGTGCCAGCAGCTTGGGGATTTCCACTGAAGCTTTCTTT	CASSLGISTEAFF	-	-	TRBJ1-1	TRBV5-8
TGCGCCAGCAGCTTGGAAGCGAACACTGAAGCTTTCTTT	CASSLEANTEAFF	-	once	TRBJ1-1	TRBV5-1
TGTGCCAGTAGTATCGACGGACTTCTAAACACCATATATTTT	CASSIDGLLNTIYF	-	-	TRBJ1-3	TRBV19
TGTGCCTGGGGGACAGCGGCTGGAGAGACCCAGTACTTC	CAWGTAAGETQYF	TRBD1	once	TRBJ2-5	TRBV30
TGTGCCAGCAGTTTTGGGACCCCAAATCAGCCCCAGCATTTT	CASSFGTPNQPQHF	-	-	TRBJ1-5	TRBV28
TGTGCCAGCAGCTTTGGAGGGGCCTTGCAGGAGTATGAGCAGTTCTTC	CASSFGGALQEYEQFF	-	-	TRBJ2-1	TRBV13
TGTGCCACCTCCGGGACAGAGAACACCGGGGAGCTGTTTTTT	CATSGTENTGELFF	TRBD1	-	TRBJ2-2	TRBV24-1
TGCGCCAGCAGCCAACAGGGCCTTACAGGGCAGCCCCAGCATTTT	CASSQQGLTGQPQHF	-	-	TRBJ1-5	TRBV4-1
TGTGCCAGTAGTATAGACGTGGGACGGACGCTCACCGGGGAGCTGTTTTTT	CASSIDVGRTLTGELFF	-	-	TRBJ2-2	TRBV19
TGTGCCTGGAGTGAAGGCCCGGGACAGGCGGCTCCCTACAATGAGCAGTTCTTC	CAWSEGPGQAAPYNEQFF	TRBD1	-	TRBJ2-1	TRBV30
TGTGCCAGCAGCGCCTCCGGGGGGAGCGGTGAAAAACTGTTTTTT	CASSASGGSGEKLFF	-	-	TRBJ1-4	TRBV9
TGTGCCAGCAGCCAGATTGGACAGGGAACTCCTTACAATGAGCAGTTCTTC	CASSQIGQGTPYNEQFF	TRBD1	-	TRBJ2-1	TRBV4-2
TGCGCCAGCAGCGTGGGACAGGGGGTCGCTTTCTTT	CASSVGQGVAFF	TRBD1	-	TRBJ1-1	TRBV5-1
TGTGCCAGGGGACTTAGCTCCTACGAGCAGTACTTC	CARGLSSYEQYF	-	-	TRBJ2-7	TRBV2
TGTGCCAGCAGCTTAAGGGGAGGGGGACAGCGTAATGAAAAACTGTTTTTT	CASSLRGGGQRNEKLFF	TRBD1	-	TRBJ1-4	TRBV7-6
TGTGCCAGCTCACCAGCCGGGACAGGGGCATTAGGTGGCTACACCTTC	CASSPAGTGALGGYTF	TRBD1	-	TRBJ1-2	TRBV18
TGTGCCAGCAGCTTTAGGGCAACAGGGGGCAGGGATGGCTACACCTTC	CASSFRATGGRDGYTF	TRBD1	few	TRBJ1-2	TRBV5-4
TGTGCCAGCAGCTCGAAACGGGGGGCCGGAGATACGCAGTATTTT	CASSSKRGAGDTQYF	-	-	TRBJ2-3	TRBV7-3
TGTGCCAGCAGCCAAGATTCAACACGGAGTGCTAACTATGGCTACACCTTC	CASSQDSTRSANYGYTF	-	-	TRBJ1-2	TRBV4-2
TGTGCCACCAGTGATTTGGGGGATGGCTACACCTTC	CATSDLGDGYTF	-	-	TRBJ1-2	TRBV24-1
TGTGCCAGCTCACCAGGCTTCGGGCAGGGACAGCCCCAGCATTTT	CASSPGFGQGQPQHF	-	-	TRBJ1-5	TRBV18
TGTGCCAGCAGCCAAGTATTACAGACCTTGAGCTCTGGTTCACCCCTCCACTTT	CASSQVLQTLSSGSPLHF	-	-	TRBJ1-6	TRBV3-1/TRBV3-2
TGCGCCAGCAGCTTGGCCCCAGGAGGGCGGGGGGCCCAAGAGACCCAGTACTTC	CASSLAPGGRGAQETQYF	TRBD2	once	TRBJ2-5	TRBV5-1
TGTGCCAGCAGCCCCTTTAAAGATACGCAGTATTTT	CASSPFKDTQYF	-	-	TRBJ2-3	TRBV7-8
TGTGCCTGGAACCTCAGGGCGGCGAACACTGAAGCTTTCTTT	CAWNLRAANTEAFF	-	-	TRBJ1-1	TRBV30
TGTGCCAGCAGCCTAACAGGAGCTGCTAATGAAAAACTGTTTTTT	CASSLTGAANEKLFF	-	-	TRBJ1-4	TRBV14
TGTGCCAGCAGCTTAAAGTTTCGGGCGGGCAATCAGCCCCAGCATTTT	CASSLKFRAGNQPQHF	-	-	TRBJ1-5	TRBV7-6
TGCGCCAGCAGCCAAGACAGGACGGAGCAAGAGACCCAGTACTTC	CASSQDRTEQETQYF	-	once	TRBJ2-5	TRBV4-1
TGTGCCAGCAGCTTAGGGGGGGCAGGCGACTATGGCTACACCTTC	CASSLGGAGDYGYTF	-	-	TRBJ1-2	TRBV7-2
TGCGCCAGCAGCCAAGTAAAAGGCCCTAGCAATCAGCCCCAGCATTTT	CASSQVKGPSNQPQHF	-	-	TRBJ1-5	TRBV4-1
TGTGCCAGCAGTCCCTTCAGGGGGAACACCATATATTTT	CASSPFRGNTIYF	TRBD1	-	TRBJ1-3	TRBV12-3/TRBV12-4
TGTGCCAGCAGCTTAGCACTACAAAATGAGCAGTTCTTC	CASSLALQNEQFF	-	-	TRBJ2-1	TRBV11-2
TGCGCCAGCAGCTTATCTCCGGTGGTGGGCGAGCAGTACTTC	CASSLSPVVGEQYF	-	-	TRBJ2-7	TRBV5-1
TGTGCCAGCAGCCCCAGGGGTGCCCAAAACACTGAAGCTTTCTTT	CASSPRGAQNTEAFF	-	-	TRBJ1-1	TRBV3-1/TRBV3-2
TGTGCCAGCAGTCCCTTCATACGGCCGACTGAAGCTTTCTTT	CASSPFIRPTEAFF	-	-	TRBJ1-1	TRBV28
TGTGCCAGCAGCTTAACTTCGGGCAGGGCCTCTGGAAACACCATATATTTT	CASSLTSGRASGNTIYF	-	-	TRBJ1-3	TRBV7-2
TGTGCCAGCACCATTCAAGGGGGGAGATCACACAATGAGCAGTTCTTC	CASTIQGGRSHNEQFF	-	-	TRBJ2-1	TRBV2
TGTGCCAGCAGCCGGACGTACAATGAGCAGTTCTTC	CASSRTYNEQFF	-	-	TRBJ2-1	TRBV6-5
TGTGCCAGCAGTTTAGGCTCCGAGCAGTACTTC	CASSLGSEQYF	-	-	TRBJ2-7	TRBV28
TGTGCCAGCAGTGGTCACTCGGGGAACACTGAAGCTTTCTTT	CASSGHSGNTEAFF	-	-	TRBJ1-1	TRBV6-6
TGTGCCAGCAGCCGACGGAACACGTATTCAGAGACCCAGTACTTC	CASSRRNTYSETQYF	-	-	TRBJ2-5	TRBV13